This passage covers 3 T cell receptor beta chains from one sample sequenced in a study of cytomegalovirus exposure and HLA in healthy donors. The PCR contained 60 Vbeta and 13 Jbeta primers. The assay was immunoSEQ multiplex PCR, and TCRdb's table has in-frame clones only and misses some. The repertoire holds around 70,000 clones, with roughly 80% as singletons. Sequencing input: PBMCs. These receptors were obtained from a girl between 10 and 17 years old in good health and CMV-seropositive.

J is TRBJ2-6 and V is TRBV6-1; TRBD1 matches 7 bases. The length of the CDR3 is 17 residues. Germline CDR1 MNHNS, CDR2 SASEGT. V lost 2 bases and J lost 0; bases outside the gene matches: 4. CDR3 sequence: CASSEIGTVSGANVLTF. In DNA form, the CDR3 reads TGTGCCAGCAGTGAAATAGGGACAGTCTCTGGGGCCAACGTCCTGACTTTC.

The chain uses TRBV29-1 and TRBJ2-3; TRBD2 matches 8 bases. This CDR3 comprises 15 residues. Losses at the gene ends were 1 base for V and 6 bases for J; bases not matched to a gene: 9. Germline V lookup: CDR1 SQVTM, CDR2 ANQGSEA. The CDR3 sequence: CSVEVIGGARDTQYF. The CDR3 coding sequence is TGCAGCGTTGAAGTCATCGGGGGGGCCAGGGATACGCAGTATTTT.

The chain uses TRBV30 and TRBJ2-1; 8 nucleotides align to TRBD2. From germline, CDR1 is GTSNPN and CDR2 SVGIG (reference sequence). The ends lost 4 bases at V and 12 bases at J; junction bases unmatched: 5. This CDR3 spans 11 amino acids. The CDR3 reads CAWIFGRVQFF. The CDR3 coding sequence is TGTGCCTGGATCTTCGGGAGGGTGCAGTTCTTC.